A selection of T cell receptor beta chains follows, all from one sample in a study of blood T cell repertoires in COVID-19. The repertoire was sequenced with immunoSEQ multiplex PCR; TCRdb's copy has only in-frame clones and lacks some. The repertoire holds about 110,000 clones, 85% seen once, with about 13% in the top ten. The sequencing input was peripheral blood. These receptors originate from a human donor in a cohort sampled during active COVID-19. The CDR3 runs from the conserved cysteine through the conserved F or W. A D gene is named only where the DNA matches it firmly. Size tells how often a clone was seen (once, few, many) or the class of an expanded clone, and some rows leave it out.

V gene,J gene,clone size,D gene,CDR3 protein,CDR3 DNA
TRBV15,TRBJ2-7,.,TRBD1,CATSTDRGLYEQYF,TGTGCCACCAGTACGGACAGGGGGCTCTACGAGCAGTACTTC
TRBV7-9,TRBJ2-1,.,TRBD2,CASSLGYQRGGYNEQFF,TGTGCCAGCAGCTTAGGGTACCAGCGGGGGGGATACAATGAGCAGTTCTTC
TRBV7-3,TRBJ2-6,.,.,CASSLGPRGTIGANVLTF,TGTGCCAGCAGCTTAGGGCCGCGGGGTACGATTGGGGCCAACGTCCTGACTTTC
TRBV9,TRBJ2-1,.,TRBD1,CASSARDRGFGNEQFF,TGTGCCAGCAGCGCCCGGGACAGGGGGTTCGGCAATGAGCAGTTCTTC
TRBV7-2,TRBJ1-5,.,.,CASSPQVGNQPQHF,TGTGCCAGCAGTCCCCAGGTTGGAAATCAGCCCCAGCATTTT
TRBV27,TRBJ2-7,.,.,CATNRDGSYEQYF,TGTGCCACTAACAGGGATGGCTCCTACGAGCAGTACTTC
TRBV28,TRBJ2-3,.,TRBD2,CASSLSAGGPQYF,TGTGCCAGCAGTTTATCGGCGGGGGGGCCTCAGTATTTT
TRBV28,TRBJ2-1,once,.,CASGEGTKYNEQFF,TGTGCCAGCGGCGAGGGAACTAAATACAATGAGCAGTTCTTC
TRBV2,TRBJ2-3,.,TRBD2,CASSGRGGTTDTQYF,TGTGCCAGCAGCGGGCGGGGGGGGACCACAGATACGCAGTATTTT
TRBV30,TRBJ2-3,.,.,CAWSVLGGTSTDTQYF,TGTGCCTGGAGTGTACTTGGCGGGACGAGCACAGATACGCAGTATTTT